This passage covers 27 T cell receptor beta chains from one sample sequenced in a study of blood T cell repertoires in COVID-19. The table came from immunoSEQ multiplex PCR; TCRdb's copy has only in-frame clones and leaves some out. The table includes nearly 95,000 clones, around two thirds detected once. Sequenced material: peripheral blood. The receptor set was obtained from a man aged 65-85 years with COVID-19, enrolled during active disease.

This chain uses TRBV28 with TRBJ1-2; TRBD1 might be the D (5 bases). The CDR3 contains 13 residues. Germline lookup yields CDR1 MDHEN and CDR2 SYDVKM. V shed 7 bases and J shed 4 bases, with 13 bases lying between them. The CDR3 loop is CASTLGGAYGYTF. The CDR3 DNA reads TGTGCCAGCACGCTGGGCGGGGCCTATGGCTACACCTTC.

The CDR3 DNA sequence: TGTGCCAGCAGCCCCCCCGGGGGGACAGGGACCCCTGAAGCTTTCTTT. Amino acids: CASSPPGGTGTPEAFF. This chain uses TRBV28 with TRBJ1-1, with 9 nucleotides matching TRBD1. Germline V CDR1 and CDR2: MDHEN, SYDVKM. The junction had 14 bases not matched to a gene; V was cut back by 6 bases and J by 6 bases. The CDR3 runs to 16 residues.

The rearrangement joins TRBV7-2 to TRBJ2-1; 7 positions match TRBD2. The CDR3 sequence is 12 residues long. The V gene end was trimmed by 0 bases and the J gene end by 15 bases; junction bases not matched to a gene: 5. Looked up from germline, CDR1 is SGHTA and CDR2 is FQGNSA. The CDR3 DNA is TGTGCCAGCAGCTTAGCAGCGGGAAAGACGTTCTTC. This encodes CASSLAAGKTFF.

This clone has a count of ten or more. The rearrangement uses TRBV30 and TRBJ2-7; 7 bases map to TRBD1. This CDR3 region has 13 residues. J was trimmed by 6 bases and V by 0 bases; bases with no gene match: 5. From germline, CDR1 is GTSNPN and CDR2 SVGIG (reference sequence). The CDR3 DNA reads as TGTGCCTGGAGTGTTCTCCCAGGGGGCGAGCAGTACTTC. Protein sequence: CAWSVLPGGEQYF. Filled out from reference TRBV30 and TRBJ2-7, the complete variable domain reads SQTIHQWPATLVQPVGSPLSLECTVEGTSNPNLYWYRQAAGRGLQLLFYSVGIGQISSEVPQNLSASRPQDRQFILSSKKLLLSDSGFYLCAWSVLPGGEQYFGPGTRLTVT.

This rearrangement joins TRBV27 to TRBJ2-5, with a possible D match to TRBD2 (7 bases). Per germline, CDR1 MNHEY and CDR2 SMNVEV (reference sequence). The CDR3 totals 15 residues. V lost 1 base and J lost 5, with 14 bases in between. The CDR3 reads CASSLWGGLGETQYF. The CDR3 DNA follows: TGTGCCAGCAGTTTATGGGGGGGCCTTGGGGAGACCCAGTACTTC.

The rearrangement joins TRBV7-9 to TRBJ1-1, with 9 bases identical to TRBD1. The germline V gene has CDR1 SEHNR and CDR2 FQNEAQ (reference sequence). The CDR3 contains 15 residues. The V segment lost 4 bases and the J segment 0 bases; nucleotides outside the gene matches: 3. In DNA, the CDR3 is TGTGCCAGCAGCTCACAGGGGGCAATGAACACTGAAGCTTTCTTT. Translated: CASSSQGAMNTEAFF.

This clone has a single count. The chain couples TRBV7-3 to TRBJ2-1; 11 bases agree with TRBD2. The CDR3 is made up of 12 amino acids. Per germline, CDR1 SGHTA and CDR2 FQGTGA. V shed 6 bases and J 10 bases; nucleotides not matched to a gene: 2. Here the CDR3 reads CASSTSGSEQFF. DNA for the CDR3: TGTGCCAGCAGTACTAGCGGGAGCGAGCAGTTCTTC.

The rearrangement joins TRBV6-2 or TRBV6-3 to TRBJ2-7; TRBD2 matches at 9 bases. J lost 5 bases, V lost 2 bases, and 16 bases had no gene match. CDR3 length: 18 amino acids. Germline CDR1 is MNHEY and CDR2 is SVGEGT. The CDR3 sequence is CASSYVAIWGGRADEQYF. The CDR3 coding sequence is TGTGCCAGCAGTTACGTAGCTATTTGGGGCGGGAGGGCCGACGAGCAGTACTTC.

This chain links TRBV5-5 with TRBJ2-7; 7 nucleotides line up with TRBD2. CDR3 length equals 15 residues. Trimming removed 0 bases from V and 6 bases from J; junction bases left unmatched: 9. The germline CDR1 and CDR2 sequences are SGHKS and YYEKEE (reference sequence). CDR3 region: CASSLDWRERVEQYF. DNA of the CDR3: TGTGCCAGCAGCTTGGATTGGCGGGAGCGGGTCGAGCAGTACTTC. The full variable domain, its missing parts supplied by reference TRBV5-5 and TRBJ2-7, is DAGVTQSPTHLIKTRGQQVTLRCSPISGHKSVSWYQQVLGQGPQFIFQYYEKEERGRGNFPDRFSARQFPNYSSELNVNALLLGDSALYLCASSLDWRERVEQYFGPGTRLTVT.

This clone came up a few times. The V gene is TRBV30, the J gene TRBJ2-7; 11 nucleotides line up with TRBD1. Germline CDR1 and CDR2: GTSNPN and SVGIG (reference sequence). The ends lost 3 bases at V and 7 bases at J; junction bases unmatched: 11. CDR3 length: 15 amino acids. The CDR3 DNA follows: TGTGCCTGGAGACCCCTCGGACAGGGGGCTGGGGAGCAGTACTTC. It is translated as CAWRPLGQGAGEQYF. Based on the CDR3 plus reference TRBV30 and TRBJ2-7, the full variable domain is SQTIHQWPATLVQPVGSPLSLECTVEGTSNPNLYWYRQAAGRGLQLLFYSVGIGQISSEVPQNLSASRPQDRQFILSSKKLLLSDSGFYLCAWRPLGQGAGEQYFGPGTRLTVT.

The chain links TRBV27 to TRBJ2-7, with D unclear. Germline V gene sequence: CDR1 MNHEY, CDR2 SMNVEV (reference sequence). V was pared by 5 bases and J by 0 bases, with 5 bases between. This CDR3 comprises 12 residues. In nucleotides, the CDR3 is TGTGCCAGCAGTCATAGCTCCTACGAGCAGTACTTC. This gives the protein CASSHSSYEQYF.

The chain uses TRBV2 and TRBJ2-5; 8 bases are shared with TRBD1. CDR3 length: 15 amino acids. Germline-derived CDR1 and CDR2 are SNHLY and FYNNEI. Trimming at V came to 7 bases and at J to 2 bases, leaving 9 bases not matched to a gene. CDR3 nucleotides: TGTGCCAGCAACCCGGGGACAGGTGGGCAAGAGACCCAGTACTTC. Its protein is CASNPGTGGQETQYF.

This clone was counted once. The rearrangement links TRBV6-2 or TRBV6-3 to TRBJ2-3; 9 nucleotides align to TRBD2. The CDR3 has 15 amino acids. Germline lookup yields CDR1 MNHEY and CDR2 SVGEGT. The ends lost 5 bases at V and 0 bases at J; junction bases unmatched: 3. CDR3: CASSLLAGSTDTQYF. The DNA of the CDR3 is TGTGCCAGCAGTCTACTAGCGGGTAGCACAGATACGCAGTATTTT.

This chain links TRBV7-9 with TRBJ1-4; possibly TRBD1 for D (6 bases). V was cut by 3 bases and J by 8 bases, with 13 bases left in between. Germline CDR1 is SEHNR and CDR2 is FQNEAQ (reference sequence). This CDR3 has 14 amino acids. CDR3 nucleotide sequence: TGTGCCAGCAGCTTGAGCCTAGGACAGGAAAAACTGTTTTTT. It is translated as CASSLSLGQEKLFF.

V is TRBV7-2 and J is TRBJ2-1; 7 nucleotides line up with TRBD2. Germline V gene lookup returns CDR1 SGHTA and CDR2 FQGNSA. The CDR3 spans 15 residues. The J segment lost 10 bases and the V segment lost 1 base, leaving 10 bases of the junction unmatched. The CDR3 nucleotides are TGTGCCAGCAGCTTAGTATCGACTAGCTTTAGGGAGCAGTTCTTC. Residues: CASSLVSTSFREQFF.

This clone was recorded once. CDR3 sequence: CASRRRGGAEITLHF. CDR3 sequence (DNA): TGTGCCAGTAGGAGAAGGGGGGGTGCCGAGATTACCCTCCACTTT. The chain joins TRBV19 to TRBJ1-6; maybe TRBD1 (6 bases). The germline gives CDR1 LNHDA, CDR2 SQIVND (reference sequence). With 6 bases removed from V and 14 bases from J, the gap between germline ends came to 23 bases. CDR3 size: 15 residues.

In DNA, the CDR3 is TGTGCCAGCAGCCCGGGACAGGGGGTATGGACCCAGTACTTC. It encodes CASSPGQGVWTQYF. The chain combines TRBV9 with TRBJ2-5; 11 bases map to TRBD1. Germline V gene data show CDR1 as SGDLS and CDR2 as YYNGEE. V dropped 4 bases and J dropped 7; count of bases not matched to a gene: 6. The CDR3 consists of 14 residues.

Written as DNA, the CDR3 is TGCAGCGTAGGGGGACAGAACTATGGCTACACCTTC. Protein product: CSVGGQNYGYTF. The rearrangement uses TRBV29-1 and TRBJ1-2; 7 bases map to TRBD1. With V trimmed by 6 bases and J by 2 bases, 3 bases remained unmatched. The CDR3 is 12 residues long. Germline values: CDR1 SQVTM, CDR2 ANQGSEA.

The sample holds one count of this clone. The chain couples TRBV28 to TRBJ1-6, with D possibly TRBD1 on 5 matching bases. The CDR3 contains 15 residues. CDR1 MDHEN and CDR2 SYDVKM come from the germline V gene. V was pared by 3 bases and J by 6 bases, with 12 bases between. CDR3: CASSLGRVVNSPLHF. The CDR3 region has the DNA TGTGCCAGCAGTTTGGGCAGGGTTGTTAATTCACCCCTCCACTTT.

This chain links TRBV4-2 with TRBJ2-7; the match to TRBD2 covers 10 bases. V was clipped by 4 bases and J by 3 bases; unmatched bases: 6. The CDR3 length is 15 residues. Germline CDR1 LGHNA, CDR2 YNFKEQ. This CDR3 reads CASSPATSGFYEQYF. In nucleotides, the CDR3 is TGTGCCAGCAGCCCAGCGACTAGCGGGTTCTACGAGCAGTACTTC.

This CDR3 reads CAISESGGLRETQYF. In nucleotides, the CDR3 is TGTGCCATCAGTGAGTCCGGGGGGCTAAGAGAGACCCAGTACTTC. The chain recombines TRBV10-3 with TRBJ2-5; maybe TRBD2 (7 bases). CDR1 ENHRY and CDR2 SYGVKD come from the germline V gene. Trimming cost V 0 bases and J 4 bases, with 12 bases left between them. The CDR3 totals 15 residues.

CDR3 residues: CSGGLDGNTIYF. In DNA form, the CDR3 reads TGCAGCGGGGGGTTAGATGGAAACACCATATATTTT. This chain uses TRBV29-1 with TRBJ1-3; the D gene is possibly TRBD1 (5 bases). Germline CDR1 SQVTM, CDR2 ANQGSEA. The CDR3 spans 12 residues. The V and J ends lost 7 bases and 3 bases respectively, with 10 bases between them.

The V gene is TRBV28, the J gene TRBJ1-1, with TRBD1 matching 7 bases. This CDR3 contains 14 residues. In germline, CDR1 is MDHEN, CDR2 SYDVKM. J was trimmed by 4 bases and V by 7 bases; bases with no gene match: 9. The CDR3 sequence: CASNIGGGTTEAFF. CDR3 DNA: TGTGCCAGCAATATTGGAGGGGGCACCACTGAAGCTTTCTTT.

This sequence joins TRBV4-3 and TRBJ2-5; 7 bases line up with TRBD1. Trimming removed 0 bases from V and 1 base from J; junction bases left unmatched: 5. Germline loops: CDR1 LGHNA, CDR2 YSLEER. The CDR3 sequence is 16 residues long. This CDR3 is CASSQDAGGGQETQYF. The CDR3 DNA is TGCGCCAGCAGCCAAGATGCAGGGGGTGGCCAAGAGACCCAGTACTTC.

This chain connects TRBV6-1 to TRBJ2-4, with D possibly being TRBD2 (5 bases). This CDR3 comprises 15 residues. With 3 bases removed from V and 6 bases from J, the gap between germline ends came to 15 bases. Germline loops: CDR1 MNHNS, CDR2 SASEGT. CDR3 amino acids: CASSETGGLRNIQYF. CDR3 coding DNA: TGTGCCAGCAGTGAGACGGGCGGGCTCCGAAACATTCAGTACTTC.

The chain is built from TRBV6-5 and TRBJ1-5; D is uncertain. There are 13 residues in the CDR3. V lost 2 bases to trimming and J lost 5 bases, with 7 bases between them. Germline V gives CDR1 MNHEY, CDR2 SVGAGI. The CDR3 DNA is TGTGCCAGCAGTTACGTCATAGATCAGCCCCAGCATTTT. Translating gives CASSYVIDQPQHF.

The chain uses TRBV19 and TRBJ1-5; 7 bases are shared with TRBD1. The CDR3 has 16 residues. From germline, CDR1 is LNHDA and CDR2 SQIVND (reference sequence). Unmatched junction bases numbered 12, after V lost 4 bases and J lost 6 bases. CDR3 DNA: TGTGCCAGTAGTACACCGGGACAGACGAAATTTCAGCCCCAGCATTTT. Its protein is CASSTPGQTKFQPQHF.